A single sample gave rise to the 23 T cell receptor beta chains below, sequenced in a study of T cells after yellow fever vaccination. Using its own MiXCR run on the 5' RACE reads, TCRdb lists one record per CDR3 protein. Of around 320,000 distinct CDR3 sequences listed, under 9% were seen once; the top ten hold around 3.5%. The material was CD4+ T cells sorted from PBMCs, obtained 5 days after the yellow fever booster vaccination. These receptors were taken from a man younger than 30 who received the YFV17D yellow fever vaccine.

A few counts support this clonotype. This chain connects TRBV27 to TRBJ2-5; 7 nucleotides line up with TRBD1. After removal of 4 bases from V and 7 bases from J, the junction contained 9 bases not matched to a gene. The germline V gene has CDR1 MNHEY and CDR2 SMNVEV (reference sequence). The CDR3 loop spans 14 amino acids. The CDR3 region has the DNA TGTGCCAGCAGTTCAACAGGGGCGAGGGGGACCCAGTACTTC. Encoded protein: CASSSTGARGTQYF.

This clonotype has a count of ten or more. The chain has TRBV5-1 and TRBJ1-1; tentatively, D is TRBD1 (5 bases). V was shortened by 0 bases and J by 4 bases, with 10 bases between the two germline ends. Per germline, CDR1 SGHRS and CDR2 YFSETQ. The CDR3 spans 14 residues. Here the CDR3 reads CASSLAPGTTEAFF. The CDR3 coding sequence is TGCGCCAGCAGCTTGGCCCCAGGGACCACTGAAGCTTTCTTT.

The table lists this clonotype with a few counts. CDR3 in DNA: TGTGCCAGCAGCTTAGCGGAGGTTATCGGTTCACCCCTCCACTTT. This gives the protein CASSLAEVIGSPLHF. This sequence joins TRBV7-2 and TRBJ1-6; no clear D. V was shortened by 0 bases and J by 9 bases, with 12 bases between the two germline ends. CDR1 and CDR2 (germline): SGHTA, FQGNSA. The CDR3 loop spans 15 amino acids.

This clonotype was detected a few times. The V and J genes are TRBV5-1 and TRBJ2-3, with unresolved D. Trimming took 1 base from V and 6 from J, leaving 12 bases between them. The CDR3 totals 14 residues. Germline CDR1 reads SGHRS; CDR2 reads YFSETQ. The CDR3 sequence is CASSLQSDGDTQYF. The CDR3, as DNA: TGCGCCAGCAGCTTGCAGTCGGATGGGGATACGCAGTATTTT.

This clonotype was recorded a few times. The gene calls are TRBV28 and TRBJ2-7, with TRBD1 identical over 8 bases. In germline, CDR1 is MDHEN, CDR2 SYDVKM. J lost 9 bases, V lost 1 base, and 11 bases had no gene match. This CDR3 is built from 15 residues. Here the CDR3 DNA reads TGTGCCAGCAGTTTATCCCGGACAGGGTCTTTGTGGCAGTACGTC. Protein product: CASSLSRTGSLWQYV.

The chain links TRBV28 to TRBJ2-7; D is unresolved. V was cut by 6 bases and J by 2 bases, with 8 bases left in between. CDR3 length equals 12 residues. Per the germline V gene, CDR1 is MDHEN and CDR2 is SYDVKM. CDR3 sequence: CASRTETYEQYV. Here the CDR3 DNA reads TGTGCCAGCAGAACAGAGACCTACGAGCAGTACGTC.

This clonotype came up many times. The chain employs TRBV4-1 and TRBJ2-1, with D possibly matching TRBD2 (6 bases). V lost 4 bases and J lost 4, with 14 bases in between. Germline values: CDR1 MGHRA, CDR2 YSYEKL. The CDR3 is 15 residues long. The CDR3 region has the DNA TGCGCCAGCAGCCTGGGAGGAACCCGATACAATGAGCAGTTCTTC. This gives the protein CASSLGGTRYNEQFF.

This clonotype appeared many times. This chain joins TRBV20-1 and TRBJ2-1, with D perhaps given as TRBD1 or TRBD2 (6 bases each). V lost 1 base, J lost 7 bases, and 8 bases lay in between. The CDR3 contains 12 residues. Germline CDR1 and CDR2: DFQATT and SNEGSKA (reference sequence). In DNA, the CDR3 is TGCAGTGCTAGAGGGGGGGCAAATGAGCAGTTCTTC. Residues: CSARGGANEQFF.

This clonotype was seen ten or more times. The chain is built from TRBV10-3 and TRBJ2-1; no definite D call. Trimming removed 10 bases from V and 5 bases from J, with 12 bases in between. This CDR3 contains 12 residues. The germline V gene has CDR1 ENHRY and CDR2 SYGVKD. This CDR3 is CATADFDNEQFF. The CDR3 nucleotides read TGTGCCACCGCCGACTTTGACAATGAGCAGTTCTTC.

This clonotype was picked up many times. This chain uses TRBV11-2 with TRBJ2-7; TRBD1 is a possible D gene (5 bases). The V end lost 2 bases, the J end lost 6 bases, and 14 bases lay between the germline ends. The CDR3 has 14 residues. Germline CDR1 is SGHAT and CDR2 is FQNNGV. The CDR3 sequence is CASSLMQGLSEQYV. Written as DNA, the CDR3 is TGTGCCAGCAGCTTAATGCAGGGTCTATCCGAGCAGTACGTC.

The chain recombines TRBV7-3 with TRBJ2-2; D remains unclear. Trimming pared 8 bases from V and 0 bases from J, leaving 10 bases between. Germline V gene sequence: CDR1 SGHTA, CDR2 FQGTGA. The CDR3 contains 14 residues. The CDR3 loop reads CASRRNANTGELFF. For the CDR3, the DNA is TGTGCCAGCCGCCGCAACGCGAACACCGGGGAGCTGTTTTTT.

In this sample, this clonotype turned up a few times. CDR3 nucleotide sequence: TGTGCCAGCAGATACAGGGGAGGCTTTCCCGGGGAGCTGTTTTTT. Protein: CASRYRGGFPGELFF. V is TRBV12-3 or TRBV12-4 and J is TRBJ2-2, with D tentatively TRBD1 (7 bases). V was trimmed by 6 bases and J by 6 bases, leaving 17 bases between them. This CDR3 is 15 amino acids long.

This clonotype was counted between two and nine times. The chain combines TRBV10-2 with TRBJ1-2; the D is unclear. Trimming removed 5 bases from V and 4 bases from J, with 11 bases in between. Germline loops: CDR1 WSHSY, CDR2 SAAADI. This CDR3 spans 13 amino acids. The CDR3 bases are TGCGCCAGCAGTTGGGGTCCGAGCTATGGCTACACCTTC. Protein sequence: CASSWGPSYGYTF.

The chain combines TRBV6-1 with TRBJ2-4, with a possible D match to TRBD2 (5 bases). Trimming left V 6 bases short and J 6 bases short, with 12 bases between. Germline loops: CDR1 MNHNS, CDR2 SASEGT. This CDR3 comprises 13 residues. In DNA form, the CDR3 reads TGTGCCAGCAGCGGGCCTGAGGGAAACATTCAGTACTTC. Translating it yields CASSGPEGNIQYF.

The gene calls are TRBV7-2 and TRBJ1-5; D is unclear. Germline CDR1 is SGHTA and CDR2 is FQGNSA. The CDR3 has 13 residues. V was trimmed by 5 bases and J by 7 bases, leaving 12 bases between them. CDR3 protein: CASSHDPPQPQHF. The CDR3 region has the DNA TGTGCCAGCAGCCATGACCCCCCGCAGCCCCAGCATTTT.

The gene calls are TRBV5-6 and TRBJ2-7, with TRBD1 matching over 7 bases. CDR1 is SGHDT, CDR2 YYEEEE, per germline. V gave up 2 bases and J gave up 3 bases; unmatched junction bases: 2. This CDR3 is built from 13 residues. CDR3 in amino acids: CASSFRGFYEQYF. In nucleotides, the CDR3 is TGTGCCAGCAGCTTCAGGGGGTTCTACGAGCAGTACTTC.

This clonotype was observed a few times. The genes are TRBV25-1 and TRBJ1-6; 8 bases fit TRBD1. Trimming cost V 4 bases and J 2 bases; bases outside gene matches: 7. Germline V gene data show CDR1 as MGHDK and CDR2 as SYGVNS. The CDR3 has 17 residues. CDR3: CASSGDQGATYNSPLHF. In DNA, the CDR3 is TGTGCCAGCAGTGGAGACCAGGGGGCCACCTATAATTCACCCCTCCACTTT.

This clonotype was counted at least ten times. The chain carries TRBV9 and TRBJ2-3; D uncertain. Germline-derived CDR1 and CDR2 are SGDLS and YYNGEE. The ends were cut back, 2 bases at V and 4 bases at J, with 8 bases in the middle. CDR3 length equals 13 residues. The CDR3 sequence: CASSVHPADTQYF. In nucleotides, the CDR3 is TGTGCCAGCAGCGTCCACCCCGCAGATACGCAGTATTTT.

This clonotype was counted a few times. The V call is TRBV11-2, the J call TRBJ2-5, with D possibly being TRBD1 or TRBD2 (5 bases each). Germline CDR1 reads SGHAT; CDR2 reads FQNNGV. The CDR3 extends over 15 amino acids. V was pared by 6 bases and J by 3 bases, with 17 bases between. The CDR3, as DNA: TGTGCCAGCAGACGGCCGGGACGGTCAAAAGAGACCCAGTACTTC. Amino acids: CASRRPGRSKETQYF.

This clonotype was seen only a few times. The rearrangement uses TRBV18 and TRBJ2-7; D is possibly TRBD2 (7 bases). V gave up 3 bases and J gave up 4 bases, with 16 bases separating them. From germline, CDR1 is KGHSH and CDR2 LQKENI. The CDR3 extends over 15 amino acids. CDR3 in amino acids: CASSPLEGGRYEQYF. Written as DNA, the CDR3 is TGTGCCAGCTCACCCCTTGAGGGGGGGCGATACGAGCAGTACTTC. Full variable domain (missing parts from reference TRBV18 and TRBJ2-7): NAGVMQNPRHLVRRRGQEARLRCSPMKGHSHVYWYRQLPEEGLKFMVYLQKENIIDESGMPKERFSAEFPKEGPSILRIQQVVRGDSAAYFCASSPLEGGRYEQYFGPGTRLTVT.

This clonotype was found a few times. The chain links TRBV7-9 to TRBJ2-3; D may correspond to TRBD1 or TRBD2 (5 bases each). The CDR3 has 16 amino acids. CDR1 and CDR2 (germline): SEHNR, FQNEAQ (reference sequence). Trimming took 3 bases from V and 5 from J, leaving 18 bases between them. CDR3 amino acids: CASSFVTGTSVDTQYF. Written as DNA, the CDR3 is TGTGCCAGCAGCTTCGTAACCGGGACCTCTGTAGATACGCAGTATTTT. Variable domain in full (rest from reference TRBV7-9 and TRBJ2-3): DTGVSQNPRHKITKRGQNVTFRCDPISEHNRLYWYRQTLGQGPEFLTYFQNEAQLEKSRLLSDRFSAERPKGSFSTLEIQRTEQGDSAMYLCASSFVTGTSVDTQYFGPGTRLTVL.

The V gene is TRBV6-5, the J gene TRBJ2-7; a weak D match, TRBD1 (6 bases). V was cut by 7 bases and J by 5 bases, with 9 bases left in between. This CDR3 contains 11 residues. The V gene's germline CDR1 is MNHEY and CDR2 SVGAGI. For the CDR3, the DNA is TGTGCCAGCACTCAGGGGCACGAGCAGTACTTC. Translating gives CASTQGHEQYF.

The chain links TRBV6-1 to TRBJ2-5; 8 nucleotides agree with TRBD2. This CDR3 spans 12 amino acids. Germline-derived CDR1 and CDR2 are MNHNS and SASEGT. Unmatched junction bases numbered 6, after V lost 8 bases and J lost 7 bases. This chain's CDR3 is CASCPAGATQYF. In DNA, the CDR3 is TGTGCCAGCTGTCCAGCGGGGGCGACCCAGTACTTC.